Below are 20 T cell receptor beta chains sequenced from a single sample in a study of CD8 T cells in Susac syndrome. Reverse transcription of about 0.5 to 1 ug RNA was carried out with random hexamers. Using its own MiXCR run on the immunoSEQ multiplex PCR reads, TCRdb lists one record per CDR3 protein. The data hold around 170,000 distinct CDR3 sequences, with 95% observed a single time. Sequenced material: CD8+ T cells from PBMCs. The source is a human donor with multiple sclerosis.

In DNA form, the CDR3 reads TGTGCCAGCCAGGAGAGCTCCTACAATGAGCAGTTCTTC. Translating it yields CASQESSYNEQFF. The chain combines TRBV12-3 or TRBV12-4 with TRBJ2-1; no firm D call. V shed 8 bases and J shed 0 bases, with 8 bases lying between them. The CDR3 totals 13 residues.

The chain is built from TRBV12-3 or TRBV12-4 and TRBJ2-3; the D gene could be TRBD1 or TRBD2 (5 bases each). V shed 0 bases and J shed 1 base, with 5 bases lying between them. This CDR3 has 14 residues. CDR3 nucleotide sequence: TGTGCCAGCAGTTTAGCGGGGGGCACAGATACGCAGTATTTT. Encoded protein: CASSLAGGTDTQYF.

The rearrangement links TRBV4-1 to TRBJ1-2; D is ambiguous. Trimming stripped 4 bases from V and 11 bases from J, with 17 bases between. The germline V gene encodes CDR1 MGHRA and CDR2 YSYEKL. This CDR3 has 13 residues. The CDR3 is CASSPARTFKYTF. Here the CDR3 DNA reads TGCGCCAGCAGCCCCGCAAGGACCTTTAAGTACACCTTC.

This clonotype was recorded once. The rearrangement links TRBV20-1 to TRBJ2-2; TRBD1 agrees at 7 bases. With V trimmed by 6 bases and J by 1 base, 11 bases remained unmatched. Germline-derived CDR1 and CDR2 are DFQATT and SNEGSKA (reference sequence). The CDR3 runs to 16 residues. The CDR3 reads CSAITPGTENTGELFF. DNA for the CDR3: TGCAGTGCAATTACCCCCGGGACAGAGAACACCGGGGAGCTGTTTTTT.

The rearrangement links TRBV15 to TRBJ1-5, with D unresolved. This CDR3 has 15 residues. V gave up 0 bases and J gave up 4 bases, with 10 bases separating them. Germline values: CDR1 LNHNV, CDR2 YYDKDF (reference sequence). The CDR3 DNA sequence: TGTGCCACCAGCAGAGAGCACAGAATAAATCAGCCCCAGCATTTT. It translates to CATSREHRINQPQHF.

In DNA, the CDR3 is TGTGCCAGCAGCGTAGAAGCGGGGGTACGCAATGAGCAGTTCTTC. Protein sequence: CASSVEAGVRNEQFF. This chain links TRBV9 with TRBJ2-1; 8 bases fit TRBD2. CDR1 is SGDLS and CDR2 is YYNGEE in the germline V gene. Trimming took 0 bases from V and 6 from J; bases not matched to a gene: 5. CDR3 length equals 15 residues.

The CDR3 region has the DNA TGCGCCAGCAGCCTTCAGTCCTCTGGAAACACCATATATTTT. This codes for CASSLQSSGNTIYF. This chain connects TRBV4-1 to TRBJ1-3; no clear D. V was pared by 4 bases and J by 0 bases, with 7 bases between. CDR3 length: 14 amino acids. Germline V gene sequence: CDR1 MGHRA, CDR2 YSYEKL.

This chain links TRBV5-6 with TRBJ2-1; 12 bases agree with TRBD2. J lost 5 bases, V lost 0 bases, and 3 bases had no gene match. CDR3 length: 16 amino acids. The germline V gene has CDR1 SGHDT and CDR2 YYEEEE. The CDR3 nucleotides read TGTGCCAGCAGCTTGGCCCTAGCGGGAGGGGACAATGAGCAGTTCTTC. This encodes CASSLALAGGDNEQFF.

J is TRBJ1-5 and V is TRBV30; TRBD1 matches 7 bases. The CDR3 covers 13 residues. Germline loops: CDR1 GTSNPN, CDR2 SVGIG (reference sequence). Trimming removed 2 bases from V and 7 bases from J; junction bases left unmatched: 5. The CDR3 DNA reads as TGTGCCTGGAGTAGGCAGGGGGGACAGCCCCAGCATTTT. As protein: CAWSRQGGQPQHF.

V and J are TRBV20-1 and TRBJ2-1, with D tentatively TRBD2 (5 bases). The CDR3 runs 12 residues. Germline V gene data show CDR1 as DFQATT and CDR2 as SNEGSKA (reference sequence). V shed 0 bases and J shed 9 bases, with 9 bases lying between them. This CDR3 is CSARDLRGEQFF. In DNA, the CDR3 is TGCAGTGCTAGAGATCTTCGGGGTGAGCAGTTCTTC.

The chain combines TRBV20-1 with TRBJ2-3; D is ambiguous. Germline CDR1 and CDR2: DFQATT and SNEGSKA (reference sequence). This CDR3 contains 12 residues. Trimming stripped 0 bases from V and 5 bases from J, with 6 bases between. DNA of the CDR3: TGCAGTGCTAGAGAACCTGTAGATACGCAGTATTTT. Its translation is CSAREPVDTQYF.

CDR3 DNA sequence: TGTGCCAGCAGCTCTCCCCCGGGACTAGCGGGAAGGGGAAAGCAGTTCTTC. This translates into CASSSPPGLAGRGKQFF. The chain is built from TRBV12-3 or TRBV12-4 and TRBJ2-1, with 13 nucleotides matching TRBD2. The CDR3 spans 17 residues. V dropped 6 bases and J dropped 11; count of bases not matched to a gene: 16.

This chain links TRBV7-9 with TRBJ1-1; possibly TRBD1 for D (5 bases). V lost 5 bases and J lost 0, with 16 bases in between. The CDR3 is made up of 16 amino acids. Germline-derived CDR1 and CDR2 are SEHNR and FQNEAQ (reference sequence). The DNA for the CDR3 is TGTGCCAGCAGCCCAAAAGAGGGGCCCATGAACACTGAAGCTTTCTTT. Translation: CASSPKEGPMNTEAFF.

The rearrangement uses TRBV12-3 or TRBV12-4 and TRBJ2-5, with 8 bases aligning to TRBD2. The CDR3 extends over 16 amino acids. With V trimmed by 5 bases and J by 4 bases, 12 bases remained unmatched. CDR3 sequence (DNA): TGTGCCAGCAGTAACAACGGGGGGGCCAGTGCAGAGACCCAGTACTTC. Encoded protein: CASSNNGGASAETQYF.

Written as DNA, the CDR3 is TGTGCCACCAGCAGAGCCGGGACTAGCGATATTCAGTACTTC. Its protein is CATSRAGTSDIQYF. This chain joins TRBV15 and TRBJ2-4, with TRBD2 matching over 10 bases. This CDR3 has 14 residues. Germline CDR1 reads LNHNV; CDR2 reads YYDKDF (reference sequence). J lost 10 bases, V lost 1 base, and 4 bases had no gene match. Full variable domain (rest looked up from reference TRBV15 and TRBJ2-4): DAMVIQNPRYQVTQFGKPVTLSCSQTLNHNVMYWYQQKSSQAPKLLFHYYDKDFNNEADTPDNFQSRRPNTSFCFLDIRSPGLGDTAMYLCATSRAGTSDIQYFGAGTRLSVL.

The CDR3: CASSLPTSQETQYF. The CDR3 region has the DNA TGTGCCAGCAGCTTACCCACATCCCAAGAGACCCAGTACTTC. The chain carries TRBV7-9 and TRBJ2-5, with D unclear. Germline V gene lookup returns CDR1 SEHNR and CDR2 FQNEAQ (reference sequence). CDR3 length: 14 amino acids. V lost 2 bases and J lost 1, with 8 bases in between.

This chain joins TRBV28 and TRBJ2-3; TRBD2 aligns across 7 bases. The CDR3 totals 15 residues. CDR1 and CDR2 from the germline V gene are MDHEN and SYDVKM. The V gene end was trimmed by 4 bases and the J gene end by 2 bases; junction bases not matched to a gene: 6. The CDR3 DNA reads as TGTGCCAGCAGTTCCGGGACTACCTTCACAGATACGCAGTATTTT. As protein: CASSSGTTFTDTQYF. The variable domain in full, completed from reference TRBV28 and TRBJ2-3, reads DVKVTQSSRYLVKRTGEKVFLECVQDMDHENMFWYRQDPGLGLRLIYFSYDVKMKEKGDIPEGYSVSREKKERFSLILESASTNQTSMYLCASSSGTTFTDTQYFGPGTRLTVL.

This clonotype has only one observation. CDR3 amino acids: CASSLYVTGKDYGYTF. The CDR3 DNA sequence: TGTGCCAGCAGTTTATACGTGACAGGGAAGGACTATGGCTACACCTTC. The chain carries TRBV28 and TRBJ1-2; 7 nucleotides agree with TRBD1. With 1 base clipped from V and 3 bases from J, the junction kept 8 bases outside the gene matches. From germline, CDR1 is MDHEN and CDR2 SYDVKM. The CDR3 is 16 residues long.

This chain uses TRBV7-8 with TRBJ1-2; D unresolved. Between the trimmed V and J ends, which lost 6 bases and 6 bases, there was a span of 11 bases. The CDR3 sequence is 12 residues long. Looked up from germline, CDR1 is SGHVS and CDR2 is FQNEAQ. CDR3 DNA: TGTGCCAGCAGTGACATCTTGAATGGCTACACCTTC. Translating it yields CASSDILNGYTF.

The J gene is TRBJ2-7, the V gene TRBV20-1; 9 bases are a match to TRBD2. V was pared by 0 bases and J by 1 base, with 4 bases of the junction left unmatched. CDR3 length: 15 residues. The V gene's germline CDR1 is DFQATT and CDR2 SNEGSKA (reference sequence). This chain's CDR3 is CSARDRLAGSYEQYF. The CDR3 nucleotides are TGCAGTGCTAGAGATCGGCTAGCGGGGTCCTACGAGCAGTACTTC.